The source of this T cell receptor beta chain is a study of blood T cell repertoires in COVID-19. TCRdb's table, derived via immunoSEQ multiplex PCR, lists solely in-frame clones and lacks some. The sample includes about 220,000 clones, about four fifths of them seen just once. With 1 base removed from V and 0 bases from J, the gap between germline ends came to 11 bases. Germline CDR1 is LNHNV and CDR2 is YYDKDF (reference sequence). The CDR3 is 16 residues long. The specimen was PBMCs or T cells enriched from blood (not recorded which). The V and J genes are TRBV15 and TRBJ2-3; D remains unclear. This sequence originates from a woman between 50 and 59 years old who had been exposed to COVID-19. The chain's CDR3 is CATSRVKDSSTDTQYF. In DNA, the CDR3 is TGTGCCACCAGCAGAGTTAAAGATAGCAGCACAGATACGCAGTATTTT.